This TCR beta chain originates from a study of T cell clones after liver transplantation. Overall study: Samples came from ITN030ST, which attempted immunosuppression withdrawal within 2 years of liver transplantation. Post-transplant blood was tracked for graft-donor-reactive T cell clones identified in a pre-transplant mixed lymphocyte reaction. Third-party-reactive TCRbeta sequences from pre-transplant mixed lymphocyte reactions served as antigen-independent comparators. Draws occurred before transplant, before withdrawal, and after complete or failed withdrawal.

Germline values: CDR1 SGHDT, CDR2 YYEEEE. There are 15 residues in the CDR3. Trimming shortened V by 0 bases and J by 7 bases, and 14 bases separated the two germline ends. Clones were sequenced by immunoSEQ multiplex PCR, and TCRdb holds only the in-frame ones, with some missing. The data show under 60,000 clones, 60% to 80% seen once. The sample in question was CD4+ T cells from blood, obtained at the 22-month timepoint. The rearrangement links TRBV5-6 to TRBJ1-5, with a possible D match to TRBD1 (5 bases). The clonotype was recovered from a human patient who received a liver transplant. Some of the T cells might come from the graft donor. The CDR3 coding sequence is TGTGCCAGCAGCTTGGCCTTGGACATAAAGCAGCCCCAGCATTTT. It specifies CASSLALDIKQPQHF.